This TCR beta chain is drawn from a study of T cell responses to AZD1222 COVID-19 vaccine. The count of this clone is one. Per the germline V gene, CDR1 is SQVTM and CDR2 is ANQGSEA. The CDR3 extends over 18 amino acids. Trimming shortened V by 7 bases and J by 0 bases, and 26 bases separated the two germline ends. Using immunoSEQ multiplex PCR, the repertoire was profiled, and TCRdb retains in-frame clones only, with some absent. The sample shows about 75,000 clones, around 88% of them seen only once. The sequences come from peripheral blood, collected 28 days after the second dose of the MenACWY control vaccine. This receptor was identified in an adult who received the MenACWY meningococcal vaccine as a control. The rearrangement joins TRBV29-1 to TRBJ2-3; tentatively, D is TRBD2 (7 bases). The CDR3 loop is CSAGDKISPAGSTDTQYF. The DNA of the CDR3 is TGCAGCGCCGGGGACAAAATCTCACCAGCGGGGAGCACAGATACGCAGTATTTT.